The clone carrying this T cell receptor beta chain was observed a few times. Its antigen is still unknown. This specimen belongs to a study of STAT5B mutations in CD4+ large granular lymphocyte leukemia. General study points: No patients shared main leukemic clonotypes, though around 25% appeared at low frequency elsewhere.

Between the trimmed V and J ends, which lost 8 bases and 7 bases, there was a span of 14 bases. CDR3 length: 13 residues. The V gene's germline CDR1 is MNHNS and CDR2 SASEGT. Controls came from buffy coats of healthy blood donors. The repertoire was sequenced with immunoSEQ multiplex PCR; TCRdb's copy has only in-frame clones and lacks some. The sample lists tens of thousands of clones; 55% to 75% were seen once. V gene TRBV6-1 combines with J gene TRBJ1-4, with D tentatively TRBD1 (5 bases). This TCR was sampled from a human donor in good health. The sample was CD4+ T cells from blood buffy coats. The CDR3 DNA reads as TGTGCCAGCCTTTGGGGGGAAGGTGAAAAACTGTTTTTT. Its protein is CASLWGEGEKLFF.